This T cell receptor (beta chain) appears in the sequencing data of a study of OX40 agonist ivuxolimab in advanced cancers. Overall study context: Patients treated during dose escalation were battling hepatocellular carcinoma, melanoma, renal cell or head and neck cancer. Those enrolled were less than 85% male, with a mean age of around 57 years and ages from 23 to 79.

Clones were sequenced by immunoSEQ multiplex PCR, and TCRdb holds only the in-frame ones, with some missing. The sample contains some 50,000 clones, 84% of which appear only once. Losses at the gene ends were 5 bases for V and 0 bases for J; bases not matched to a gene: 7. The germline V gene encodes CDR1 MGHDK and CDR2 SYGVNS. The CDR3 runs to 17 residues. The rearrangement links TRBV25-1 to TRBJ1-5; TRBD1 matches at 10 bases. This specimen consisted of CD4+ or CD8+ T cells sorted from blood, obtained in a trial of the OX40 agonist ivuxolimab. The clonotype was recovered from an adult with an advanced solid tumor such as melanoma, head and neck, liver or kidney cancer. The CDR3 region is CASSQGQGPSSNQPQHF. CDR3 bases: TGTGCCAGCAGTCAGGGACAGGGGCCAAGTAGCAATCAGCCCCAGCATTTT.